This TCR beta chain emerged from a study of blood T cell repertoires in COVID-19. Across the whole study: COVID-19 samples, acute and convalescent, were from the United States, Italy and Spain. Nucleic acid was either cDNA or gDNA, and it came from T cells, B-cell-depleted T cells, or PBMCs.

This clone was recorded once. The CDR3 runs to 14 residues. V lost 9 bases, J lost 0 bases, and 4 bases stayed unmatched. Germline CDR1 is SNHLY and CDR2 is FYNNEI. Original methodology: Reference gene primer amplification in the assay estimated nucleated cell counts. Generated by immunoSEQ multiplex PCR, the TCRdb table keeps only in-frame clones and is missing some. The V and J calls and clone size were taken over from that table, and D and trimming were inferred from the DNA. This sample yields about 130,000 clones, of which approximately 82% are seen a single time; 12% belongs to the top ten. This clonotype was obtained from a man in his 60s with acute or convalescent COVID-19. The specimen sequenced was peripheral blood. This chain uses TRBV2 with TRBJ2-3; 9 bases are a match to TRBD2. The CDR3: CASPSGVSTDTQYF. The CDR3 nucleotides read TGTGCCAGTCCTAGCGGGGTGAGCACAGATACGCAGTATTTT.